The 13 T cell receptor beta chains below all came from one sample that was sequenced in a study of shared clonotypes between healthy human individuals. Assay: immunoSEQ multiplex PCR; the TCRdb copy retains only in-frame clones and omits some. The sample lists roughly 2.4 million clones; approximately 95% were seen once. What was sequenced was naive CD4+ T cells sorted from blood. The sample's subset: CD45RA+ positively selected. These receptors all come from a man between 18 and 35 years old in good health.

The chain links TRBV6-1 to TRBJ2-3; 14 bases match TRBD2. Germline CDR1 MNHNS, CDR2 SASEGT. J lost 0 bases, V lost 0 bases, and 2 bases had no gene match. CDR3 length: 18 amino acids. Here the CDR3 reads CASSEAWTSGRSTDTQYF. CDR3 in DNA: TGTGCCAGCAGTGAAGCGTGGACTAGCGGGAGGAGCACAGATACGCAGTATTTT.

The chain joins TRBV28 to TRBJ1-1; D is unclear. The germline gives CDR1 MDHEN, CDR2 SYDVKM. V dropped 2 bases and J dropped 6 bases, with 7 bases sitting between them. This CDR3 is 12 amino acids long. The CDR3 reads CASSLRPSEAFF. The CDR3 region has the DNA TGTGCCAGCAGTTTAAGGCCATCTGAAGCTTTCTTT.

The genes are TRBV29-1 and TRBJ1-2; TRBD1 matches at 8 bases. The CDR3 has 12 residues. The V gene end was trimmed by 6 bases and the J gene end by 3 bases; junction bases not matched to a gene: 3. The germline gives CDR1 SQVTM, CDR2 ANQGSEA. The CDR3 nucleotides read TGCAGCGTCGCGACAGGGGACTATGGCTACACCTTC. Translated, it gives CSVATGDYGYTF.

The CDR3 DNA reads as TGTGCCAGCAGTTTATCCCCCGGACAGGTGATGAACACTGAAGCTTTCTTT. This sequence encodes CASSLSPGQVMNTEAFF. The chain has TRBV28 and TRBJ1-1, with 7 bases fitting TRBD1. V shed 1 base, J shed 0 bases, and the junction held 8 bases outside the gene matches. Germline loops: CDR1 MDHEN, CDR2 SYDVKM. The length of the CDR3 is 17 residues. Drawing the rest from reference TRBV28 and TRBJ1-1, the complete variable domain is DVKVTQSSRYLVKRTGEKVFLECVQDMDHENMFWYRQDPGLGLRLIYFSYDVKMKEKGDIPEGYSVSREKKERFSLILESASTNQTSMYLCASSLSPGQVMNTEAFFGQGTRLTVV.

The rearrangement uses TRBV10-3 and TRBJ2-1; 7 bases fit TRBD1. Unmatched junction bases numbered 8, after V lost 5 bases and J lost 7 bases. The V gene's germline CDR1 is ENHRY and CDR2 SYGVKD. This CDR3 is built from 14 residues. The DNA for the CDR3 is TGTGCCATCAGTCCCCCCCGGGACAGAAATGAGCAGTTCTTC. The encoded protein is CAISPPRDRNEQFF.

V is TRBV6-5 and J is TRBJ1-1; tentative D call: TRBD1 (5 bases). The CDR3 consists of 14 residues. V shed 6 bases and J shed 0 bases, with 11 bases lying between them. Per germline, CDR1 MNHEY and CDR2 SVGAGI. For the CDR3, the DNA is TGTGCCAGCAGCCGCGGACATTTGAACACTGAAGCTTTCTTT. It yields the protein CASSRGHLNTEAFF.

Comments on this clone: One junction end does not reproduce the germline sequence, and a read error may be involved. This rearrangement joins TRBV30 to TRBJ2-6, with D possibly matching TRBD1 (6 bases). The length of the CDR3 is 12 residues. Germline V gene data show CDR1 as GTSNPN and CDR2 as SVGIG (reference sequence). CDR3 DNA sequence: TGTGCCTGGAGTGTACAGGGTCCCCTCATGTCTTTC. Residues: CAWSVQGPLMSF.

This chain uses TRBV2 with TRBJ2-2, with D possibly matching TRBD1 (6 bases). The germline gives CDR1 SNHLY, CDR2 FYNNEI. The CDR3 totals 14 residues. Trimming took 4 bases from V and 13 from J, leaving 19 bases between them. CDR3: CASSGTGQPSGLFF. The CDR3, as DNA: TGTGCCAGCAGTGGGACTGGACAGCCTTCCGGGCTGTTTTTT.

The chain joins TRBV29-1 to TRBJ2-3, with TRBD1 matching over 10 bases. The germline V gene encodes CDR1 SQVTM and CDR2 ANQGSEA. V shed 7 bases, J shed 5 bases, and the junction held 3 bases outside the gene matches. The CDR3 has 12 residues. CDR3 amino acids: CSADRGQDTQYF. In DNA, the CDR3 is TGCAGCGCCGACAGGGGGCAAGATACGCAGTATTTT.

Remarks on this clone: Additional DNA sequences in this sample encode the identical CDR3. The chain uses TRBV30 and TRBJ1-6; D unclear. There are 13 residues in the CDR3. Germline-derived CDR1 and CDR2 are GTSNPN and SVGIG (reference sequence). V lost 4 bases and J lost 6, with 10 bases in between. CDR3 amino acids: CAWIKGGNSPLHF. Here the CDR3 DNA reads TGTGCCTGGATAAAGGGTGGTAATTCACCCCTCCACTTT.

The chain has TRBV7-3 and TRBJ2-1, with 8 positions matching TRBD1. Looked up from germline, CDR1 is SGHTA and CDR2 is FQGTGA. The CDR3 sequence is 15 residues long. V gave up 2 bases and J gave up 7 bases; unmatched junction bases: 7. This CDR3 reads CASSLLQGAGNEQFF. The CDR3 nucleotides read TGTGCCAGCAGCTTATTGCAGGGGGCTGGTAATGAGCAGTTCTTC.

The gene calls are TRBV6-6 and TRBJ1-6; 7 bases agree with TRBD1. CDR1 is MNHNY, CDR2 SVGAGI, per germline (reference sequence). The CDR3 is 15 residues long. With V trimmed by 4 bases and J by 7 bases, 7 bases remained unmatched. DNA of the CDR3: TGTGCCAGCAGTTCCGTCGGGACAGCCAATTCACCCCTCCACTTT. Its protein is CASSSVGTANSPLHF.

This chain links TRBV6-5 with TRBJ2-3; 10 nucleotides line up with TRBD1. The CDR3 is 15 amino acids. Germline trimming cut 6 bases from V and 4 bases from J; bases unmatched to any gene: 7. Germline loops: CDR1 MNHEY, CDR2 SVGAGI. DNA for the CDR3: TGTGCCAGCAGCCGGGGACAGGGGAGGGCAGATACGCAGTATTTT. Protein: CASSRGQGRADTQYF.